This T cell receptor beta chain comes out of a study of Ad26.COV2.S vaccination and SARS-CoV-2 variants. Findings of the study overall: The authors reported substantial breadth in spike-specific CD8+ and CD4+ T cell responses after vaccination. Placebo recipients trailed vaccine recipients in spike-specific TCR breadth.

Of note for this clone: The antigen is unknown.

Libraries were prepared by immunoSEQ multiplex PCR; TCRdb keeps only in-frame clonotypes and omits some of them. Of around 340,000 clones detected, 65% to 90% appear once; the ten largest clones hold about 11%. Between the trimmed V and J ends, which lost 4 bases and 3 bases, there was a span of 9 bases. Germline assignment: CDR1 SGHDN and CDR2 FVKESK. The CDR3 spans 13 residues. Treatment here: over 15 received Ad26.COV2.S at low or high dose, single or two shots; 5 received placebo; per-sample allocation not given. Day 63 following the first vaccine or placebo injection was when the samples were taken. Built on an Ad26 vector, the vaccine expressed Wuhan-strain SARS-CoV-2 spike.

Sequencing was performed on peripheral blood, taken in a trial of Ad26.COV2.S vaccine versus placebo. The TCR was taken from a person between 18 and 60 years old who received the Ad26.COV2.S COVID-19 vaccine or a placebo. The chain is built from TRBV14 and TRBJ1-1; D is unclear. CDR3 nucleotide sequence: TGTGCCAGCAGCCTGGGCTTGGACACTGAAGCTTTCTTT. Translated, it gives CASSLGLDTEAFF.